These 18 T cell receptor beta chains originate from one sample sequenced in a study of memory CD4+ T cells and cytomegalovirus serostatus. Assay: immunoSEQ multiplex PCR; the TCRdb copy retains only in-frame clones and omits some. The table records some 27,000 clones, over 70% of them present only once. Single viable CD3+CD4+CD8-CD45RO+ cells were sorted as the memory CD4+ T cells. Material: memory CD4+ T cells from blood. The receptors derive from an adult in good health and CMV-seronegative.

This clone was recorded only once. This sequence joins TRBV19 and TRBJ1-2, with no clear D. There are 13 residues in the CDR3. Germline V lookup: CDR1 LNHDA, CDR2 SQIVND (reference sequence). With 5 bases removed from V and 3 bases from J, the gap between germline ends came to 10 bases. Here the CDR3 DNA reads TGTGCCAGTAGTTCCCAGGACGACTATGGCTACACCTTC. Encoded protein: CASSSQDDYGYTF.

The chain links TRBV28 to TRBJ1-2; a weak D match, TRBD1 (5 bases). V dropped 6 bases and J dropped 4 bases, with 21 bases sitting between them. CDR1 and CDR2 from the germline V gene are MDHEN and SYDVKM. This CDR3 has 16 amino acids. CDR3 in amino acids: CASRGSRGARGYGYTF. The DNA for the CDR3 is TGTGCCAGCAGAGGATCCCGAGGGGCGCGAGGCTATGGCTACACCTTC.

This clone was found a few times. The chain uses TRBV7-9 and TRBJ2-2, with D unclear. CDR3 length: 13 residues. The germline V and J ends were trimmed by 7 bases and 4 bases, with 10 bases remaining between them. CDR1 and CDR2 (germline): SEHNR, FQNEAQ (reference sequence). This CDR3 is CASIPGATGELFF. For the CDR3, the DNA is TGTGCCAGCATCCCCGGTGCCACCGGGGAGCTGTTTTTT.

The V call is TRBV7-2, the J call TRBJ2-2; tentatively, D is TRBD2 (5 bases). The germline V gene has CDR1 SGHTA and CDR2 FQGNSA. The CDR3 totals 15 residues. Trimming removed 5 bases from V and 4 bases from J, with 14 bases in between. CDR3 protein: CASSRSGVGTGELFF. In DNA, the CDR3 is TGTGCCAGCAGCCGCAGCGGAGTCGGCACCGGGGAGCTGTTTTTT.

This chain joins TRBV6-5 and TRBJ2-1; 7 positions agree with TRBD2. V lost 8 bases and J lost 10; bases outside the gene matches: 5. Germline V gene sequence: CDR1 MNHEY, CDR2 SVGAGI. CDR3 size: 11 residues. CDR3 DNA sequence: TGTGCCAGCCTACGGGGGGAAGAGCAGTTCTTC. It yields the protein CASLRGEEQFF.

This clone has just a few counts. This chain joins TRBV7-9 and TRBJ1-3; TRBD1 is a possible D gene (6 bases). Germline CDR1 SEHNR, CDR2 FQNEAQ (reference sequence). The germline V and J ends were trimmed by 4 bases and 2 bases, with 15 bases remaining between them. There are 16 residues in the CDR3. CDR3 residues: CASSSDKQGPGNTIYF. The CDR3 DNA follows: TGTGCCAGCAGCTCGGACAAACAGGGCCCTGGAAACACCATATATTTT.

The CDR3 sequence is CASSLDQGPMGTQYF. CDR3 in DNA: TGTGCCAGCAGCTTAGATCAAGGCCCGATGGGTACGCAGTATTTT. The V call is TRBV11-2, the J call TRBJ2-3; D call uncertain. This CDR3 region has 15 residues. Trimming left V 0 bases short and J 8 bases short, with 15 bases between. The germline V gene has CDR1 SGHAT and CDR2 FQNNGV.

This clone is medium-sized. The chain couples TRBV19 to TRBJ1-3; D is uncertain. V was shortened by 1 base and J by 3 bases, with 7 bases between the two germline ends. Per the germline V gene, CDR1 is LNHDA and CDR2 is SQIVND (reference sequence). The CDR3 covers 14 residues. The DNA of the CDR3 is TGTGCCAGTAGTATAGCCAGGAGTGGAAACACCATATATTTT. It encodes CASSIARSGNTIYF. Looking up the rest from reference TRBV19 and TRBJ1-3 gives the full variable domain: DGGITQSPKYLFRKEGQNVTLSCEQNLNHDAMYWYRQDPGQGLRLIYYSQIVNDFQKGDIAEGYSVSREKKESFPLTVTSAQKNPTAFYLCASSIARSGNTIYFGEGSWLTVV.

The gene calls are TRBV7-2 and TRBJ2-3; 9 nucleotides match TRBD2. This CDR3 spans 14 amino acids. The trim removed 5 bases at V and 5 bases at J, leaving 5 bases unmatched. Germline lookup yields CDR1 SGHTA and CDR2 FQGNSA. The CDR3 coding sequence is TGTGCCAGCAGCCCCGGACTAGCGAGAGATACGCAGTATTTT. Translation gives CASSPGLARDTQYF.

This clone was counted a few times. The rearrangement uses TRBV19 and TRBJ2-5; possibly TRBD1 or TRBD2 for D (5 bases each). CDR1 and CDR2 (germline): LNHDA, SQIVND (reference sequence). V was shortened by 3 bases and J by 0 bases, with 11 bases between the two germline ends. The CDR3 extends over 15 amino acids. The CDR3 sequence is CASSMGVGHQETQYF. The CDR3, as DNA: TGTGCCAGTAGTATGGGGGTCGGACACCAAGAGACCCAGTACTTC.

This chain links TRBV18 with TRBJ1-3; possibly TRBD1 for D (6 bases). V was pared by 3 bases and J by 0 bases, with 15 bases between. This CDR3 spans 17 amino acids. From germline, CDR1 is KGHSH and CDR2 LQKENI. The DNA of the CDR3 is TGTGCCAGCTCACCTTCACCGGGACAAGTCTCTGGAAACACCATATATTTT. Protein sequence: CASSPSPGQVSGNTIYF. Filled out from reference TRBV18 and TRBJ1-3, the complete variable domain reads NAGVMQNPRHLVRRRGQEARLRCSPMKGHSHVYWYRQLPEEGLKFMVYLQKENIIDESGMPKERFSAEFPKEGPSILRIQQVVRGDSAAYFCASSPSPGQVSGNTIYFGEGSWLTVV.

The chain joins TRBV18 to TRBJ2-7; possibly TRBD1 or TRBD2 for D (5 bases each). Germline CDR1 KGHSH, CDR2 LQKENI. V was clipped by 5 bases and J by 1 base, with 12 bases between them. The CDR3 is made up of 14 amino acids. CDR3 region: CASSEGSPSYEQYF. The CDR3, as DNA: TGTGCCAGCTCAGAGGGGAGCCCTTCCTACGAGCAGTACTTC.

The chain joins TRBV7-2 to TRBJ2-7; 7 bases line up with TRBD1. The CDR3 is 14 residues long. With 6 bases clipped from V and 0 bases from J, the junction kept 5 bases outside the gene matches. Per the germline V gene, CDR1 is SGHTA and CDR2 is FQGNSA. CDR3: CASSSTGFSYEQYF. The DNA for the CDR3 is TGTGCCAGCAGTTCGACAGGGTTCTCCTACGAGCAGTACTTC.

The chain has TRBV6-1 and TRBJ1-1, with 7 nucleotides matching TRBD1. The CDR3 spans 15 residues. Germline lookup yields CDR1 MNHNS and CDR2 SASEGT. The junction had 9 bases not matched to a gene; V was cut back by 4 bases and J by 4 bases. The CDR3 loop is CASSARQTGSTEAFF. The CDR3 nucleotides read TGTGCCAGCAGTGCCCGCCAGACAGGGTCCACTGAAGCTTTCTTT.

This sequence joins TRBV28 and TRBJ1-2; 8 nucleotides align to TRBD1. Germline loops: CDR1 MDHEN, CDR2 SYDVKM. Trimming cost V 2 bases and J 4 bases; bases outside gene matches: 9. The CDR3 covers 16 residues. Here the CDR3 reads CASSLGYQGATYGYTF. CDR3 nucleotides: TGTGCCAGCAGTTTAGGGTACCAGGGGGCGACCTATGGCTACACCTTC.

The V gene is TRBV7-2, the J gene TRBJ1-6; unclear D gene. The ends were cut back, 2 bases at V and 8 bases at J, with 7 bases in the middle. The V gene's germline CDR1 is SGHTA and CDR2 FQGNSA. The CDR3 has 13 residues. The CDR3 loop is CASSLSRDSPLHF. The CDR3, as DNA: TGTGCCAGCAGCTTAAGCCGTGATTCACCCCTCCACTTT.

The chain combines TRBV28 with TRBJ1-2, with a tentative D call TRBD1 (6 bases). V was shortened by 2 bases and J by 0 bases, with 16 bases between the two germline ends. This CDR3 has 17 amino acids. Germline lookup yields CDR1 MDHEN and CDR2 SYDVKM. The CDR3 DNA reads TGTGCCAGCAGTTTAATTATTGGCAGGGGCCCTAACTATGGCTACACCTTC. It yields the protein CASSLIIGRGPNYGYTF.

This clone turned up a few times. CDR3 sequence (DNA): TGTGCCAGCAGTCGTGACAGGGCAATCTATGGCTACACCTTC. Translation gives CASSRDRAIYGYTF. The chain combines TRBV7-9 with TRBJ1-2; 7 nucleotides align to TRBD1. V shed 6 bases, J shed 4 bases, and the junction held 8 bases outside the gene matches. This CDR3 is 14 amino acids long. The germline CDR1 and CDR2 sequences are SEHNR and FQNEAQ (reference sequence).